The clone carrying this T cell receptor (beta chain) has ten or more counts. This record belongs to a study of CDR3 diversity in severe acne. Each CDR3 protein gets one entry after TCRdb re-called the PCR reads with MiXCR. The sample yields tens of thousands of distinct CDR3 sequences, 45% to 60% seen once. The CDR3 is 19 amino acids. Germline V gene lookup returns CDR1 SGHAT and CDR2 FQNNGV. J lost 0 bases, V lost 2 bases, and 11 bases had no gene match. What was sequenced was blood. The receptor was derived from a male donor in good health, without acne. V and J are TRBV11-2 and TRBJ2-3; 10 bases map to TRBD2. The CDR3 DNA sequence: TGTGCCAGCAGCTTAAGAAGGCTTAGCGGGGGGATTAGCACAGATACGCAGTATTTT. Protein sequence: CASSLRRLSGGISTDTQYF.